Below, one TCR beta chain is given with its context. Germline lookup yields CDR1 LGHNA and CDR2 YSLEER. The trim removed 1 base at V and 3 bases at J, leaving 4 bases unmatched. CDR3 length: 16 amino acids. The sample belongs to a study of patients and donors after allogeneic stem cell transplantation. TCRdb passed the RT-PCR reads through MiXCR, listing each CDR3 protein once. Here the sample spans some 230,000 distinct CDR3 sequences, 13% to 15% being singletons. The origin of this receptor is a human donor who was either an allogeneic HSCT recipient or a stem cell or donor lymphocyte infusion donor (not recorded which). It is not recorded whose cells these are; they may come from a transplant donor. The gene calls are TRBV4-3 and TRBJ2-3; 10 bases fit TRBD2. The sequenced material came from blood, either unsorted or a sorted T cell fraction (not recorded which). In DNA, the CDR3 is TGCGCCAGCAGCCAAGGGCTAGCGGGGGAGACAGATACGCAGTATTTT. Amino acids: CASSQGLAGETDTQYF.